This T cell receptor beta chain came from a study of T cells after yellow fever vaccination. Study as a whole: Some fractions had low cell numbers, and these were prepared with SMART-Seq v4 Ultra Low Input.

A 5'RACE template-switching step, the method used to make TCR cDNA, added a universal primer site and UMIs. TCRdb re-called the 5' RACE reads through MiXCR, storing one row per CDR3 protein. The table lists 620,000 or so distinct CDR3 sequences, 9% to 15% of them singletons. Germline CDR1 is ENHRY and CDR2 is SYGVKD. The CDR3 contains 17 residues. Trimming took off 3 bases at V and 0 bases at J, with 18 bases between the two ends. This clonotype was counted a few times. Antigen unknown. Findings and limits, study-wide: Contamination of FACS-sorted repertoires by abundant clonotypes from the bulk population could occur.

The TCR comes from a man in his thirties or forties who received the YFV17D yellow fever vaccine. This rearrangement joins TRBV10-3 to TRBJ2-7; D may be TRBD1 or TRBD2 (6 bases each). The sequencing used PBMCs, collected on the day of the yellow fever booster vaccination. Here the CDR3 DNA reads TGTGCCATCAGTGATATAGGGGGGAGTGGGGACTCCTACGAGCAGTACTTC. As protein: CAISDIGGSGDSYEQYF.